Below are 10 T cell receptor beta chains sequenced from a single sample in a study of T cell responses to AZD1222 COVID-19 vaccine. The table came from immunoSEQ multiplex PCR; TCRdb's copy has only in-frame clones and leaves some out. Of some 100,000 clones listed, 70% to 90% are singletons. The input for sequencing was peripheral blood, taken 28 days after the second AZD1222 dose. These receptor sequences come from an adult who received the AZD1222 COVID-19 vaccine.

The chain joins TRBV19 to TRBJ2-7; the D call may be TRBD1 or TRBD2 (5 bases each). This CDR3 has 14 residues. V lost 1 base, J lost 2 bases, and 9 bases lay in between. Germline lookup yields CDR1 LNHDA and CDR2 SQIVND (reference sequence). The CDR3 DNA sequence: TGTGCCAGTAGTATAGGGGACGGAACCTACGAGCAGTACTTC. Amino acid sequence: CASSIGDGTYEQYF.

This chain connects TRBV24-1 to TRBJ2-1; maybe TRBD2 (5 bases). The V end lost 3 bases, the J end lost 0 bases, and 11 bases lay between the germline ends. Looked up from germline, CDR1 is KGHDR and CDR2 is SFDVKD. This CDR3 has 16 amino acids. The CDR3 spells CATSDHPGSSYNEQFF. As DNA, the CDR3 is TGTGCCACCAGTGATCACCCGGGGAGCTCCTACAATGAGCAGTTCTTC.

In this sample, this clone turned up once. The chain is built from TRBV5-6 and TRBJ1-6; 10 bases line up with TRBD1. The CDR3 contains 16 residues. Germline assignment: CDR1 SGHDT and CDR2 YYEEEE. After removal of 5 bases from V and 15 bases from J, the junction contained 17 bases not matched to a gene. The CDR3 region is CASRERQGAPKSILHF. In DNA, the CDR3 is TGTGCCAGCAGGGAGCGACAGGGGGCCCCTAAGAGTATCCTCCACTTT.

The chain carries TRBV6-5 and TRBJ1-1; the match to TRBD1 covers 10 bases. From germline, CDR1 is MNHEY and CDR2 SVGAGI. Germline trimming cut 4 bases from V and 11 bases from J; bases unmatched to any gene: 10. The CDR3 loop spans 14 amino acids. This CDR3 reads CASSSTGTGVGAFF. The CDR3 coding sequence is TGTGCCAGCAGTTCCACCGGGACAGGGGTTGGGGCTTTCTTT.

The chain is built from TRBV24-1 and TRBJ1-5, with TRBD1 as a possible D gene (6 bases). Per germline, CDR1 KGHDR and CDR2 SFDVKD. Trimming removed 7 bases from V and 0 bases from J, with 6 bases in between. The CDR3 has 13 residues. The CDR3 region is CATRGASNQPQHF. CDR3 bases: TGTGCCACCAGGGGGGCTAGCAATCAGCCCCAGCATTTT.

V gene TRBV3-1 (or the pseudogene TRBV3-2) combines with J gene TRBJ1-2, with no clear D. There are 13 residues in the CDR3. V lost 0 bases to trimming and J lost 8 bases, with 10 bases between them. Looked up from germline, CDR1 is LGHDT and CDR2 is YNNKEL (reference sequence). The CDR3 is CASSQEGRRGYTF. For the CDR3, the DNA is TGTGCCAGCAGCCAAGAGGGGAGAAGAGGCTACACCTTC.

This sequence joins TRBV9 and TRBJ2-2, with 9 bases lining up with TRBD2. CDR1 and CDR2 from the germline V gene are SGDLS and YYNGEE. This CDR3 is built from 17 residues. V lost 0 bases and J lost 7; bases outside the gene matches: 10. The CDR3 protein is CASSVVPSGIGGGELFF. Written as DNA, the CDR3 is TGTGCCAGCAGCGTAGTTCCTAGCGGGATAGGTGGCGGGGAGCTGTTTTTT.

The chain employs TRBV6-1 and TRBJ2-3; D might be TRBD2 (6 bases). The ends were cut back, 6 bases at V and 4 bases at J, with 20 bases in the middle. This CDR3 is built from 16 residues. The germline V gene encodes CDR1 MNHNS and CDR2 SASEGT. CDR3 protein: CASRESSVRLADTQYF. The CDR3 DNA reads TGTGCCAGCAGAGAATCCTCAGTCCGACTAGCAGATACGCAGTATTTT.

The CDR3 region has the DNA TGTGCCATCAACTCCTCCAACCGGTCGGGAGCCCAGCATTTT. Encoded protein: CAINSSNRSGAQHF. The J gene is TRBJ1-5, the V gene TRBV10-3, with D unresolved. CDR3 size: 14 residues. The V and J ends lost 7 bases and 11 bases respectively, with 21 bases between them. The germline V gene encodes CDR1 ENHRY and CDR2 SYGVKD.

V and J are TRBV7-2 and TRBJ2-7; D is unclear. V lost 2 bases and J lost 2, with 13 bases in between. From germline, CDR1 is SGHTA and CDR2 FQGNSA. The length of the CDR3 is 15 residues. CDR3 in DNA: TGTGCCAGCAGCTTATTGCCGGCAGGAACCTACGAGCAGTACTTC. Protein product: CASSLLPAGTYEQYF.